This TCR beta chain was sequenced during a study of T-cell memory formation after mild COVID-19. The table lists this clonotype with a few counts. This CDR3 is 14 amino acids long. V lost 2 bases and J 2 bases, leaving 10 bases between the germline ends. The germline V gene encodes CDR1 MGHRA and CDR2 YSYEKL. Sample barcodes and UMIs were carried by the TCR alpha and TCR beta cDNA libraries that 5'RACE generated with constant-segment primers. TCRdb itself ran the 5' RACE reads through MiXCR, one entry per CDR3 protein. The top ten clones hold 20% to 25% of a sample with 350,000 to 400,000 distinct CDR3 sequences, 13% to 15% of them seen once.

Sequencing used PBMCs or a T cell subset sorted from them (not recorded which). This chain uses TRBV4-1 with TRBJ2-7; D remains ambiguous. The sequence derives from a man between 18 and 29 years old who had mild COVID-19 (a few samples of this study predate the infection). Cell type and time point are not known. In DNA, the CDR3 is TGCGCCAGCAGCCAAAGAAGTGGGCCCTACGAGCAGTACGTC. Amino acids: CASSQRSGPYEQYV.